The text below deals with one T cell receptor (beta chain). Its antigen remains unidentified. The data are from a study of T cell responses to AZD1222 COVID-19 vaccine. Study outcomes and limitations: Repertoires were obtained only post-peak T cell response. Seropositivity was recorded at baseline in only 6 or 7 AZD1222 recipients.

Clones were read by immunoSEQ multiplex PCR, and TCRdb kept only the in-frame ones, dropping some. The table shows under 150,000 clones, with roughly 90% occurring only once. Trimming removed 3 bases from V and 4 bases from J, with 19 bases in between. This CDR3 is built from 16 residues. CDR1 is SGHRS, CDR2 YFSETQ, per germline. The receptor comes from an adult in good health. V is TRBV5-1 and J is TRBJ1-2; perhaps TRBD1 as D (6 bases). The starting material was peripheral blood, obtained on day 0 of AZD1222 vaccination. DNA for the CDR3: TGCGCCAGCAGCTCGGATCCGGGCACAGGGAGCTATGGCTACACCTTC. Translation: CASSSDPGTGSYGYTF.